This passage covers 3 T cell receptor beta chains from one sample sequenced in a study of CD8 T cells in ankylosing spondylitis. A single record per CDR3 protein comes from TCRdb applying MiXCR to the 5' RACE reads. The table lists a few hundred thousand distinct CDR3 sequences, over 15% of them singletons. The sequenced material came from blood, either unsorted or a sorted T cell fraction (not recorded which). These receptors all stem from a male donor with ankylosing spondylitis or in good health (not recorded which).

This clonotype has at least ten counts. The chain joins TRBV27 to TRBJ2-1; TRBD1 is a possible D gene (5 bases). Germline V lookup: CDR1 MNHEY, CDR2 SMNVEV (reference sequence). The V gene lost 7 bases and the J gene lost 0 bases, with 13 bases spanning the gap. This CDR3 is 15 amino acids long. The CDR3 DNA is TGTGCCAGCAACTGGGGCGTCAGCTCCTACAATGAGCAGTTCTTC. Translating it yields CASNWGVSSYNEQFF.

This clonotype was seen a few times. V is TRBV9 and J is TRBJ2-6; D is unclear. V was shortened by 9 bases and J by 1 base, with 23 bases between the two germline ends. Germline V gene lookup returns CDR1 SGDLS and CDR2 YYNGEE. This CDR3 has 18 residues. CDR3 region: CATPHRARERSGANVLTF. CDR3 nucleotide sequence: TGTGCCACCCCCCACCGGGCAAGAGAAAGGTCTGGGGCCAACGTCCTGACTTTC. Based on the CDR3 plus reference TRBV9 and TRBJ2-6, the full variable domain is DSGVTQTPKHLITATGQRVTLRCSPRSGDLSVYWYQQSLDQGLQFLIQYYNGEERAKGNILERFSAQQFPDLHSELNLSSLELGDSALYFCATPHRARERSGANVLTFGAGSRLTVL.

This clonotype was observed a handful of times. The chain recombines TRBV20-1 with TRBJ1-2; the match to TRBD1 covers 8 bases. The CDR3 sequence is 13 residues long. Germline V lookup: CDR1 DFQATT, CDR2 SNEGSKA (reference sequence). V dropped 0 bases and J dropped 4; count of bases not matched to a gene: 1. CDR3 residues: CSARDGQGYGYTF. The CDR3 DNA is TGCAGTGCTAGAGACGGACAGGGCTATGGCTACACCTTC.